This T cell receptor (beta chain) was recorded in a study of T cell repertoires in cytomegalovirus infection. Study-level background: Signatures in public TCR beta sequences pointed to both CMV infection and matching HLA type.

With 1 base removed from V and 4 bases from J, the gap between germline ends came to 16 bases. From germline, CDR1 is LNHNV and CDR2 YYDKDF (reference sequence). This CDR3 region has 16 residues. Study results and caveats: HLA-C-restricted CMV clonotypes gave the most frequent clonotype in two of eight donors. Pooled public TCR beta family frequency picked out CMV carriers with the relevant HLA.

TCRdb re-derived calls from the reads in MiXCR, one entry per CDR3 protein. Seen here are 200,000 to 250,000 distinct CDR3 sequences, about 23% observed once, and the top ten hold roughly 18%. A note on this clonotype: Its cognate antigen is unknown.

The TCR comes from a human donor in good health (CMV status not recorded). Some clones in this sample may be carry-over from other donors' samples. The chain has TRBV15 and TRBJ1-2; D may be TRBD1 (5 bases). The sequencing input was CD8+ T cells from PBMCs. CDR3 sequence: CATSRGLQELSYGYTF. As DNA, the CDR3 is TGTGCCACCAGCAGAGGCCTACAGGAGTTGAGCTATGGCTACACCTTC.